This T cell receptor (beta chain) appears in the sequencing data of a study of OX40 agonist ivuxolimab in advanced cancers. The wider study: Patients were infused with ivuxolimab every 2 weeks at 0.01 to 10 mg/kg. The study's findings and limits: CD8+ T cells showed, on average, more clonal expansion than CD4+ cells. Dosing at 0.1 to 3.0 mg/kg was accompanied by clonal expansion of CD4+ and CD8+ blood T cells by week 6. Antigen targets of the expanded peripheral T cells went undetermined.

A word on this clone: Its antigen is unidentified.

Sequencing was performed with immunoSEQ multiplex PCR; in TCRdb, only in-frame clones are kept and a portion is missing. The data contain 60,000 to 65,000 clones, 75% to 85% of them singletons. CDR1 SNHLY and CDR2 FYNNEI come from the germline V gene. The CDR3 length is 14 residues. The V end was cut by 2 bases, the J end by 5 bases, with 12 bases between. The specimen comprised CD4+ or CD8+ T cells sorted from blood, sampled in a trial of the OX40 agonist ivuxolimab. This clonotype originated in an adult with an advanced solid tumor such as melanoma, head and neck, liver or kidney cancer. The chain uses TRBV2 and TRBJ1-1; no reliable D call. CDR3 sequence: CASSEFARRTEAFF. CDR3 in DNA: TGTGCCAGCAGTGAATTCGCCCGACGGACTGAAGCTTTCTTT.